This T cell receptor beta chain stems from a study of blood T cell repertoires in COVID-19 (dated by TCRdb to between 2020 and 2021). Notes on the research overall: Samples from collaborators originated in the United States, Italy and Spain and spanned both the acute and convalescent phases of COVID-19. Sample metadata almost always included a de-identified subject ID, COVID-19 status, age in years and sex. The material from the prospective study consisted of cDNA or gDNA derived from T cells, B-cell-depleted T cells, or PBMCs. Deeply sampled blood TCRbeta repertoires from subjects exposed to, actively infected with, or recovered from COVID-19 were included in the dataset. The repertoires were released in a freely available public database intended as a resource for research on the immune response to SARS-CoV-2. The samples were drawn from the first 160 participants of the ongoing ImmuneRACE study and from under 1,500 subjects provided by 6 global collaborators. Where available, HLA class I and class II types were obtained from metadata supplied by the sample provider rather than from assay-based typing.

The collaborating institutions used their own protocols to collect whole blood in K2EDTA tubes. For TCRbeta analysis, collaborators shipped samples in one of three forms: frozen whole blood, isolated PBMCs, or DNA extracted from either of those sample types. Reading the germline V gene gives CDR1 SGHVS and CDR2 FQNEAQ. Reading from cysteine to phenylalanine, the CDR3 counts 15 amino acids. Of the read, only the CDR3 DNA is kept; its 45 bases are in frame from base 1. V and J lose 3 bases and 2 bases, and a span of 10 bases separates them. This clone was recorded only once. Its recognized antigen is unknown. No much larger clone is present one base from it, and per-base qualities are unavailable. Paper-wide results and their limitations: Clinical and demographic metadata were provided uncurated, with the amount varying by source and participant.

TCRbeta CDR3 regions were amplified from genomic DNA using the immunoSEQ Assay, a bias-controlled multiplex PCR. On the study's bioinformatics: Nucleated cell counts per sample were estimated from amplification of reference gene primers within the assay. To quantify the absolute abundance of each unique TCRbeta CDR3 rearrangement, sequence reads were collapsed and filtered. For each sample, productive Simpson clonality was calculated by taking the square root of Simpson's diversity index across productive rearrangements. TCRdb mirrors the immuneACCESS table, restricted to in-frame sequences. Some clones are absent from its copies; in checked studies, under half trace to an unresolved V gene, and the reason for the others is unknown. V, J and clone size reflect that table, while D and trimming were determined from the DNA. A total of some 80,000 clones appear in this sample, around 89% of them only once. The ten largest make up approximately 20% of the sample.

Recombination joined TRBV7-8 with TRBJ2-2, with a weak D call of TRBD1 (5 bases match). Specimen: peripheral blood. The TCR originated in a human donor in a cohort sampled during active COVID-19. The CDR3 reads as follows: CASSFRELNTGELFF. The DNA sequence follows: TGTGCCAGCAGCTTCAGGGAACTTAACACCGGGGAGCTGTTTTTT.